Presented here are 26 T cell receptor beta chains from one specimen sequenced in a study of shared clonotypes between healthy human individuals. Profiling relied on immunoSEQ multiplex PCR, and the TCRdb table lists in-frame clones only, not all of them. The profile shows approximately 2.4 million clones, 90% to 97% of them singletons. Sequenced: naive CD4+ T cells sorted from blood. Subset given: CD45RA+ positively selected. The source of these receptors is a man aged 18-30 years in good health.

This chain connects TRBV5-1 to TRBJ2-2, with D hard to call. The CDR3 is made up of 11 amino acids. Germline V CDR1 and CDR2: SGHRS, YFSETQ. V was trimmed by 1 base and J by 7 bases, leaving 2 bases between them. In nucleotides, the CDR3 is TGCGCCAGCAGCTTGCACGGGGAGCTGTTTTTT. It is translated as CASSLHGELFF.

This chain links TRBV18 with TRBJ1-2; D possibly corresponds to TRBD1 (5 bases). The CDR3 contains 14 residues. The germline V gene has CDR1 KGHSH and CDR2 LQKENI. Trimming cost V 1 base and J 8 bases, with 14 bases left between them. CDR3 sequence reads: CASSPLGGEGGYTF. The CDR3 DNA reads TGTGCCAGCTCACCACTTGGAGGGGAAGGCGGCTACACCTTC.

J is TRBJ2-5 and V is TRBV28, with a possible D match to TRBD1 (5 bases). The CDR3 is 14 amino acids. Looked up from germline, CDR1 is MDHEN and CDR2 is SYDVKM. Trimming stripped 8 bases from V and 5 bases from J, with 18 bases between. CDR3 nucleotide sequence: TGTGCCAGCGGGTCGGCAGGGAAGGGGGAGACCCAGTACTTC. Protein: CASGSAGKGETQYF.

The gene calls are TRBV6-6 and TRBJ1-2, with 8 nucleotides matching TRBD1. The trim removed 1 base at V and 3 bases at J, leaving 4 bases unmatched. The germline V gene encodes CDR1 MNHNY and CDR2 SVGAGI (reference sequence). The CDR3 extends over 15 amino acids. The CDR3, as DNA: TGTGCCAGCAGTTACTTGACAGGGGACGACTATGGCTACACCTTC. Its protein is CASSYLTGDDYGYTF.

The V gene is TRBV6-5, the J gene TRBJ2-2; D is unclear. The CDR3 totals 14 residues. Trimming pared 5 bases from V and 5 bases from J, leaving 12 bases between. CDR1 and CDR2 from the germline V gene are MNHEY and SVGAGI. This chain's CDR3 is CASSEGPETGELFF. CDR3 nucleotides: TGTGCCAGCAGTGAAGGACCCGAGACCGGGGAGCTGTTTTTT.

The chain links TRBV21-1 to TRBJ1-2. TRBV21-1 is an annotated pseudogene. The CDR3 is 13 amino acids. CDR3 sequence: CASSKTRLGGYTF. In nucleotides, the CDR3 is TGTGCCAGCAGCAAGACCCGTCTGGGAGGCTACACCTTC.

This clone was seen more than once but under ten times. This chain joins TRBV29-1 and TRBJ1-5; D may be TRBD1 (6 bases). Trimming removed 5 bases from V and 0 bases from J, with 11 bases in between. Germline V gives CDR1 SQVTM, CDR2 ANQGSEA. The CDR3 has 14 residues. The CDR3, as DNA: TGCAGCGTTAGGACAGCGCTTAGCAATCAGCCCCAGCATTTT. This translates into CSVRTALSNQPQHF. Combining the CDR3 with reference TRBV29-1 and TRBJ1-5 gives the whole variable domain SAVISQKPSRDICQRGTSLTIQCQVDSQVTMMFWYRQQPGQSLTLIATANQGSEATYESGFVIDKFPISRPNLTFSTLTVSNMSPEDSSIYLCSVRTALSNQPQHFGDGTRLSIL.

The chain combines TRBV30 with TRBJ2-1, with a weak D call TRBD2 (5 bases). CDR1 and CDR2 (germline): GTSNPN, SVGIG (reference sequence). The CDR3 runs to 13 residues. V was cut by 1 base and J by 6 bases, with 10 bases left in between. The CDR3 loop is CAWSEITSNEQFF. CDR3 DNA sequence: TGTGCCTGGAGTGAGATTACTAGCAATGAGCAGTTCTTC.

The chain joins TRBV18 to TRBJ1-3; TRBD1 matches 9 bases. The V gene end was trimmed by 3 bases and the J gene end by 1 base; junction bases not matched to a gene: 4. This CDR3 spans 16 amino acids. From germline, CDR1 is KGHSH and CDR2 LQKENI. The CDR3 sequence is CASSPGQGGSGNTIYF. CDR3 DNA sequence: TGTGCCAGCTCACCGGGACAGGGCGGATCTGGAAACACCATATATTTT.

V is TRBV7-8 and J is TRBJ1-2; 7 bases fit TRBD1. CDR1 and CDR2 from the germline V gene are SGHVS and FQNEAQ. Losses at the gene ends were 5 bases for V and 8 bases for J; bases not matched to a gene: 8. This CDR3 comprises 13 residues. CDR3 amino acids: CASSATGTGGYTF. In DNA form, the CDR3 reads TGTGCCAGCAGCGCGACAGGGACGGGAGGCTACACCTTC.

This chain connects TRBV7-9 to TRBJ1-4; possibly TRBD1 for D (5 bases). The V and J ends lost 5 bases and 8 bases respectively, with 18 bases between them. Germline CDR1 and CDR2: SEHNR and FQNEAQ (reference sequence). The CDR3 is made up of 15 amino acids. The CDR3 protein is CASSGPWDPSEKLFF. In DNA form, the CDR3 reads TGTGCCAGCAGCGGCCCCTGGGACCCTTCGGAAAAACTGTTTTTT.

The rearrangement joins TRBV5-6 to TRBJ2-5; D remains unclear. The CDR3 length is 15 residues. Trimming took 0 bases from V and 2 from J, leaving 11 bases between them. From germline, CDR1 is SGHDT and CDR2 YYEEEE. The CDR3 is CASSLGPGKQETQYF. CDR3 bases: TGTGCCAGCAGCTTGGGTCCGGGTAAGCAAGAGACCCAGTACTTC.

Points on this clone: At the DNA level, this CDR3 is encoded by other sequences in the same sample as well. The CDR3 sequence: CAISDGSNEKLFF. CDR3 coding DNA: TGTGCCATCAGTGATGGGTCGAATGAAAAACTGTTTTTT. This chain connects TRBV10-3 to TRBJ1-4; no clear D. The V and J ends lost 3 bases and 5 bases respectively, with 7 bases between them. CDR3 length: 13 residues. Per the germline V gene, CDR1 is ENHRY and CDR2 is SYGVKD.

A word on this clone: The same CDR3 also results from other DNA sequences found in this sample. The chain combines TRBV5-4 with TRBJ2-5; 14 bases match TRBD2. V shed 4 bases and J 1 base; nucleotides not matched to a gene: 3. The germline gives CDR1 SGHNT, CDR2 YYREEE (reference sequence). The CDR3 spans 16 residues. The CDR3 sequence is CASSVGLAGGQETQYF. The CDR3 DNA follows: TGTGCCAGCAGCGTCGGACTAGCGGGGGGCCAAGAGACCCAGTACTTC.

The CDR3 DNA reads as TGTGCCAGCAGCTTAGGTCCAGGGGAATTTGACACTGAAGCTTTCTTT. As protein: CASSLGPGEFDTEAFF. The V gene is TRBV7-9, the J gene TRBJ1-1, with TRBD1 as a possible D gene (6 bases). Between the trimmed V and J ends, which lost 1 base and 3 bases, there was a span of 15 bases. Germline values: CDR1 SEHNR, CDR2 FQNEAQ (reference sequence). The CDR3 has 16 residues.

Details on this clone: Other DNA sequences in this sample translate to the same CDR3. V usage is TRBV5-1 and J usage is TRBJ2-2; 7 bases align to TRBD2. This CDR3 is 15 amino acids long. V lost 1 base, J lost 1 base, and 1 base stayed unmatched. Per germline, CDR1 SGHRS and CDR2 YFSETQ. Here the CDR3 DNA reads TGCGCCAGCAGCTTGCCTAGCGGGAACACCGGGGAGCTGTTTTTT. It yields the protein CASSLPSGNTGELFF.

The chain employs TRBV27 and TRBJ2-2, with D possibly TRBD1 on 5 matching bases. The CDR3 runs 13 residues. CDR1 is MNHEY and CDR2 is SMNVEV in the germline V gene (reference sequence). Deletions cut 5 bases from V and 10 bases from J, with 14 bases between. The CDR3 nucleotides are TGTGCCAGCAGTCTAGGAGCAGGGTTGGAGCTGTTTTTT. Its translation is CASSLGAGLELFF.

The V call is TRBV27, the J call TRBJ2-3, with a tentative D call TRBD2 (5 bases). CDR3 length equals 13 residues. Deletions cut 6 bases from V and 6 bases from J, with 13 bases between. Germline V gene lookup returns CDR1 MNHEY and CDR2 SMNVEV (reference sequence). The CDR3 DNA is TGTGCCAGCAGGCTCGGGGTTCCTGATACGCAGTATTTT. Its protein is CASRLGVPDTQYF.

V gene TRBV18 combines with J gene TRBJ1-2, with unresolved D. The germline CDR1 and CDR2 sequences are KGHSH and LQKENI. CDR3 length: 15 amino acids. Trimming left V 0 bases short and J 0 bases short, with 8 bases between. The CDR3, as DNA: TGTGCCAGCTCACCACCGAGCGGGACTAACTATGGCTACACCTTC. Protein product: CASSPPSGTNYGYTF.

The V and J genes are TRBV7-8 and TRBJ2-3; 10 bases line up with TRBD2. The CDR3 has 18 amino acids. Germline trimming cut 0 bases from V and 3 bases from J; bases unmatched to any gene: 9. Germline V gene sequence: CDR1 SGHVS, CDR2 FQNEAQ. The CDR3 DNA sequence: TGTGCCAGCAGCTTAGCGGATGGTAGCGGGAGGACGACAGATACGCAGTATTTT. Amino acid sequence: CASSLADGSGRTTDTQYF.

The J gene is TRBJ1-4, the V gene TRBV27; 8 nucleotides agree with TRBD1. The germline V gene has CDR1 MNHEY and CDR2 SMNVEV (reference sequence). V shed 4 bases, J shed 3 bases, and the junction held 4 bases outside the gene matches. CDR3 length: 15 amino acids. CDR3 bases: TGTGCCAGCAGTTGGCAGACAGGGGCTAATGAAAAACTGTTTTTT. This translates into CASSWQTGANEKLFF.

This clone has a single count. The gene calls are TRBV10-1 and TRBJ1-6; D is unresolved. The CDR3 totals 11 residues. V was shortened by 5 bases and J by 11 bases, with 7 bases between the two germline ends. Germline CDR1 is WNHNN and CDR2 is SYGVQD (reference sequence). The CDR3 sequence is CASSKRAPLHF. CDR3 nucleotide sequence: TGCGCCAGCAGTAAGAGAGCACCCCTCCACTTT.

The V call is TRBV7-2, the J call TRBJ1-2; D possibly corresponds to TRBD1 (6 bases). The germline V gene encodes CDR1 SGHTA and CDR2 FQGNSA. This CDR3 contains 15 residues. Trimming took off 5 bases at V and 6 bases at J, with 19 bases between the two ends. The CDR3 nucleotides read TGTGCCAGCAGCAGAAGCCGGGACAATTTAAATGGCTACACCTTC. Residues: CASSRSRDNLNGYTF.

DNA for the CDR3: TGTCCCTCGGGTGTTAAGGAGTGCCCCAATTCACCCCTCCACTTT. It codes for CPSGVKECPNSPLHF. The chain carries TRBV19 and TRBJ1-6; D gene unclear. The CDR3 covers 15 residues. CDR1 and CDR2 (germline): LNHDA, SQIVND (reference sequence).

The rearrangement uses TRBV5-4 and TRBJ2-2, with a tentative D call TRBD2 (5 bases). Germline CDR1 SGHNT, CDR2 YYREEE (reference sequence). The V gene lost 2 bases and the J gene lost 6 bases, with 8 bases spanning the gap. CDR3 size: 13 residues. The CDR3 bases are TGTGCCAGCAGCTTAGACTACCCCGGGGAGCTGTTTTTT. Translation: CASSLDYPGELFF.

The table lists this clone with a count of one. The chain recombines TRBV18 with TRBJ1-2; D is unresolved. The V gene's germline CDR1 is KGHSH and CDR2 LQKENI. Between the trimmed V and J ends, which lost 0 bases and 2 bases, there was a span of 10 bases. The CDR3 covers 15 residues. The CDR3 nucleotides are TGTGCCAGCTCACCACCAGCTAGATTCAACTATGGCTACACCTTC. Encoded protein: CASSPPARFNYGYTF.